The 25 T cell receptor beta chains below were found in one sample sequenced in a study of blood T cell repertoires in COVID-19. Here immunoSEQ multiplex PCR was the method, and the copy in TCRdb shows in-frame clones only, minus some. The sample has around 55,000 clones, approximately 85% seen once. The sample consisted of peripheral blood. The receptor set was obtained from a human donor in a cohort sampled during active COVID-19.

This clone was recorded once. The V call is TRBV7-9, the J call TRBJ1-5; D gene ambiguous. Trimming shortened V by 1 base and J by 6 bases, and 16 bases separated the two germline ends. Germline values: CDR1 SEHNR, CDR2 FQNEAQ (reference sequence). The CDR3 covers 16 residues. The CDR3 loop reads CASSLDRQVSPQPQHF. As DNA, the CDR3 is TGTGCCAGCAGCTTAGATAGGCAGGTTTCTCCTCAGCCCCAGCATTTT.

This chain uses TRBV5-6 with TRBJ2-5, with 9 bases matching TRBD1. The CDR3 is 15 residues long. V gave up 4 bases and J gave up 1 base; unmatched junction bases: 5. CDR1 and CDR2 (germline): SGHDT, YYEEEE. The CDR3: CASSPMGQGQETQYF. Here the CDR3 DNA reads TGTGCCAGCAGCCCGATGGGACAGGGCCAAGAGACCCAGTACTTC.

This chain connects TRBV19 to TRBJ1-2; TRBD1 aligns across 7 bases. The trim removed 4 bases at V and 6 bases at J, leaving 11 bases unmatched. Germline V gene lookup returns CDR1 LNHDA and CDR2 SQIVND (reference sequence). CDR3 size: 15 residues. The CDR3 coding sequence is TGTGCCAGTAGTACGAGGGGGCTCAGGCTAGATGGCTACACCTTC. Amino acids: CASSTRGLRLDGYTF.

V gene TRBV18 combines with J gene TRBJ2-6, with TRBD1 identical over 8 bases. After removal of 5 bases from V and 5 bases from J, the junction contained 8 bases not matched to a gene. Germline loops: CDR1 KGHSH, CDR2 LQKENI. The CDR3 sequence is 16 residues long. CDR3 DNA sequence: TGTGCCAGCTCAACAGGACAGGGCCTGAGGGCCAACGTCCTGACTTTC. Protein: CASSTGQGLRANVLTF.

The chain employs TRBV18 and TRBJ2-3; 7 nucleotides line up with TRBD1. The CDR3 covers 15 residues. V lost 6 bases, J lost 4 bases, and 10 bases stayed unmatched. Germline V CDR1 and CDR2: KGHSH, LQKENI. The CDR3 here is CASSSTGSRADTQYF. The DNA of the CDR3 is TGTGCCAGCTCTTCGACAGGGTCGCGGGCAGATACGCAGTATTTT.

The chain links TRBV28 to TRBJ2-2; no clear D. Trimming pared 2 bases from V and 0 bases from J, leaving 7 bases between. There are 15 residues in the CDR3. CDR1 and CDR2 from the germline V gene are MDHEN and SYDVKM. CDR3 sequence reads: CASSLMTPNTGELFF. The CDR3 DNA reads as TGTGCCAGCAGTTTAATGACTCCGAACACCGGGGAGCTGTTTTTT.

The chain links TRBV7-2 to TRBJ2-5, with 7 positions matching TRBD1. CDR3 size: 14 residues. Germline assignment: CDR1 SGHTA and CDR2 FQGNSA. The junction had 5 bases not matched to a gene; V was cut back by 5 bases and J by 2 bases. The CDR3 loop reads CASSRRDRQETQYF. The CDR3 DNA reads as TGTGCCAGCAGCCGCCGGGACAGACAAGAGACCCAGTACTTC.

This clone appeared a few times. CDR3 DNA sequence: TGCGCCAGCAGCCAAAGCGAGAGGGGGGGTAATGAGCAGTTCTTC. Encoded protein: CASSQSERGGNEQFF. The chain is built from TRBV4-3 and TRBJ2-1; D is perhaps TRBD2 (7 bases). Trimming shortened V by 2 bases and J by 7 bases, and 15 bases separated the two germline ends. Germline lookup yields CDR1 LGHNA and CDR2 YSLEER. The CDR3 sequence is 15 residues long.

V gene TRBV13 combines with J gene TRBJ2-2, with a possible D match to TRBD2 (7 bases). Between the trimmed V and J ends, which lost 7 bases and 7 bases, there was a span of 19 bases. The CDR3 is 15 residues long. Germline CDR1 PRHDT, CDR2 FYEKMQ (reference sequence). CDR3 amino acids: CASTRGGQGDGELFF. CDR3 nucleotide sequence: TGTGCCAGCACCAGGGGAGGGCAGGGAGACGGGGAGCTGTTTTTT. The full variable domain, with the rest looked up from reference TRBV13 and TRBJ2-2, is AAGVIQSPRHLIKEKRETATLKCYPIPRHDTVYWYQQGPGQDPQFLISFYEKMQSDKGSIPDRFSAQQFSDYHSELNMSSLELGDSALYFCASTRGGQGDGELFFGEGSRLTVL.

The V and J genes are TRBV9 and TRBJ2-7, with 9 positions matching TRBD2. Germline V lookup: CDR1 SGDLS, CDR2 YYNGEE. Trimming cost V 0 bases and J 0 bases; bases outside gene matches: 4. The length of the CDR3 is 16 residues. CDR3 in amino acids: CASSVEGSGSSYEQYF. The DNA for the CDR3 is TGTGCCAGCAGCGTAGAGGGTAGCGGGAGCTCCTACGAGCAGTACTTC.

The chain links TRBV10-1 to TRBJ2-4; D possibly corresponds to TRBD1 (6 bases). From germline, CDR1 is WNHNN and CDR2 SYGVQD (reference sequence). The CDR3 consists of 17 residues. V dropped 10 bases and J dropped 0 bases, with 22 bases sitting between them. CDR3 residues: CAIQGASRLAAKNIQYF. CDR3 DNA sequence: TGCGCCATACAGGGAGCCTCCCGGTTGGCAGCCAAAAACATTCAGTACTTC.

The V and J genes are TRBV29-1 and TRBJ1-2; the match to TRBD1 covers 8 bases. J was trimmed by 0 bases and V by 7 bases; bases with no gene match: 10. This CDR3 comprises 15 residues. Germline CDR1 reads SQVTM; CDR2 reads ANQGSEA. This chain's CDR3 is CSGAILGQANYGYTF. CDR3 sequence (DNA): TGCAGCGGCGCCATATTGGGACAGGCTAACTATGGCTACACCTTC.

In DNA, the CDR3 is TGTGCCAGCAGACGCGGGACAGGGAACTATGGCTACACCTTC. Encoded protein: CASRRGTGNYGYTF. The chain combines TRBV6-6 with TRBJ1-2; 9 positions agree with TRBD1. Losses at the gene ends were 6 bases for V and 2 bases for J; bases not matched to a gene: 4. The CDR3 sequence is 14 residues long. The germline gives CDR1 MNHNY, CDR2 SVGAGI (reference sequence).

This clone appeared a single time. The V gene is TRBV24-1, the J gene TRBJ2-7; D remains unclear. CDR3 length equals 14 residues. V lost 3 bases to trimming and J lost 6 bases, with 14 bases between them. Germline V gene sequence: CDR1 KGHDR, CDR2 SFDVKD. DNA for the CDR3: TGTGCCACCAGTGATGTAAGTTCCCCCGGCGAGCAGTACTTC. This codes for CATSDVSSPGEQYF.

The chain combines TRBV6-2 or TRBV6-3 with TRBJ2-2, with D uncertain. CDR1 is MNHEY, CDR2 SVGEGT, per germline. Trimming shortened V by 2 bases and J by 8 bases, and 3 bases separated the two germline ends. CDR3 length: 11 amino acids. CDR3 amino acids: CASSYPGELFF. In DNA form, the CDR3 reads TGTGCCAGCAGTTACCCAGGGGAGCTGTTTTTT.

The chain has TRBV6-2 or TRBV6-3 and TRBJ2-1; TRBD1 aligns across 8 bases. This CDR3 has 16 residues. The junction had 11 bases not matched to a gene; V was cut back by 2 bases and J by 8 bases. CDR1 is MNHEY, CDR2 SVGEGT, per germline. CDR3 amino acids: CASSYRAGTGNDEQFF. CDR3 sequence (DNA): TGTGCCAGCAGTTACCGGGCGGGGACAGGTAACGATGAGCAGTTCTTC.

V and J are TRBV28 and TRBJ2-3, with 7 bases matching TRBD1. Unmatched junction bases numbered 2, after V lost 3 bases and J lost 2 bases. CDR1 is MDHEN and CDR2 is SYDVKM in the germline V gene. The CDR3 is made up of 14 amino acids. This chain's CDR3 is CASSLGQNTDTQYF. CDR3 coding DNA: TGTGCCAGCAGTTTGGGACAGAACACAGATACGCAGTATTTT.

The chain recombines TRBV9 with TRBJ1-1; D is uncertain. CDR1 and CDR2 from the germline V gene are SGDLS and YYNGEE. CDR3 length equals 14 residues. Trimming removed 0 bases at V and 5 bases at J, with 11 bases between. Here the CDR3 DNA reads TGTGCCAGCAGCGTAGAACCTAAACTAACTGAAGCTTTCTTT. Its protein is CASSVEPKLTEAFF.

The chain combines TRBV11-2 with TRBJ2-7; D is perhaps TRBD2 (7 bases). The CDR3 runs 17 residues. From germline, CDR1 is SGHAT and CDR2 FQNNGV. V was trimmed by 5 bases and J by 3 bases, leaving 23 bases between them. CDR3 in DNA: TGTGCCAGCAGCCCCGGGCGCGGGGGCGCCGCGTACTACGAGCAGTACTTC. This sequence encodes CASSPGRGGAAYYEQYF.

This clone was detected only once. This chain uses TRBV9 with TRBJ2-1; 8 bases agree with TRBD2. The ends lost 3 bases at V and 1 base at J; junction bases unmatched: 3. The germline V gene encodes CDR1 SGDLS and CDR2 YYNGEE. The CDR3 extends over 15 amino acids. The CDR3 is CASSASGGSYNEQFF. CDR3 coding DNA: TGTGCCAGCAGCGCAAGCGGGGGTTCCTACAATGAGCAGTTCTTC.

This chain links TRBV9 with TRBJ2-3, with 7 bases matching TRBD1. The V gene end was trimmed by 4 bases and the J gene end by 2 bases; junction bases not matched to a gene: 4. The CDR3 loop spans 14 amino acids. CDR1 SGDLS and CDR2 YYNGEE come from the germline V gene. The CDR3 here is CASSPDRYTDTQYF. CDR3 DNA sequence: TGTGCCAGCAGCCCGGACAGGTACACAGATACGCAGTATTTT.

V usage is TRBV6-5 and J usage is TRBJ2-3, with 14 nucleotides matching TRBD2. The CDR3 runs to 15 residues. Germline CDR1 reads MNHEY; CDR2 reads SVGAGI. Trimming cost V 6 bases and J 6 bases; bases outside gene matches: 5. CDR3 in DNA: TGTGCCAGCAGCAGACTAGCGGGAGGGCCGGATACGCAGTATTTT. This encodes CASSRLAGGPDTQYF.

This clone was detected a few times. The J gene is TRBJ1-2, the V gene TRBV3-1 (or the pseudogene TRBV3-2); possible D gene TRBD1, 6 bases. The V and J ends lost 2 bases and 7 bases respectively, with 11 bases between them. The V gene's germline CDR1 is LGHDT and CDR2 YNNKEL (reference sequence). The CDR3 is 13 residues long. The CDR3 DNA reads TGTGCCAGCAGCCAAAATGGGGGCGGTGGCTACACCTTC. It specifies CASSQNGGGGYTF.

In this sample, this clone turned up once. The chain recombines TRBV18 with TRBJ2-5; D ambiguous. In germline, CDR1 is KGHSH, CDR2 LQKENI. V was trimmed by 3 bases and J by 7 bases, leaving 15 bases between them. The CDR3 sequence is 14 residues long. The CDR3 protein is CASSPAAAIGTQYF. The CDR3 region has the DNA TGTGCCAGCTCACCCGCCGCGGCAATCGGGACCCAGTACTTC.

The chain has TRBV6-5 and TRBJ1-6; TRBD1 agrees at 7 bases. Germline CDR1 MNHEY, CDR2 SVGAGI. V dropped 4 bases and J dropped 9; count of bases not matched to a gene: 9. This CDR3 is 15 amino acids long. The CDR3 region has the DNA TGTGCCAGCAGTTCCGGGACAGCCGGCGCTTCACCCCTCCACTTT. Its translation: CASSSGTAGASPLHF.